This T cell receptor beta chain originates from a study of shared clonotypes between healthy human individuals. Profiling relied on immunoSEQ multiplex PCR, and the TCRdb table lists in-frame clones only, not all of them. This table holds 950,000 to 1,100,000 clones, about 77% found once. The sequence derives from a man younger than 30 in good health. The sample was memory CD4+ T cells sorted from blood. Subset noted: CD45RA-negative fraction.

In DNA form, the CDR3 reads TGTGCCAGCAGCCTACCCTACGAGCAGTACTTC. Its translation is CASSLPYEQYF. This chain uses TRBV9 with TRBJ2-7; D ambiguous. The CDR3 totals 11 residues. Trimming removed 4 bases at V and 2 bases at J, with 4 bases between. Germline-derived CDR1 and CDR2 are SGDLS and YYNGEE.